Listed below are T cell receptor beta chains from one sample, sequenced in a study of cytomegalovirus exposure and HLA in healthy donors. Assay: immunoSEQ multiplex PCR; the TCRdb copy retains only in-frame clones and omits some. The data hold around 100,000 clones, with around 80% observed a single time. Source material: PBMCs. Every receptor here comes from a man aged 25 to 40 in good health and CMV-seropositive. Both conserved end residues are part of each CDR3. A D gene is named only where the DNA matches it firmly. Clone size, where shown, is once, few, many, or a class for clones that have expanded.

v_call	clone_size	d_call	j_call	cdr3_nt	cdr3_aa
TRBV6-1	NA	NA	TRBJ2-2	TGTGCCAGCAGTGCCGACAGCTTGAACACCGGGGAGCTGTTTTTT	CASSADSLNTGELFF
TRBV28	NA	TRBD1	TRBJ2-6	TGTGCCAGCACGCGACAGGGGCCACTCTCTGGGGCCAACGTCCTGACTTTC	CASTRQGPLSGANVLTF
TRBV6-6	NA	NA	TRBJ1-4	TGTGCCAGCGGGGGGGATTCGGATGAAAAACTGTTTTTT	CASGGDSDEKLFF
TRBV9	NA	NA	TRBJ2-7	TGTGCCAGCACTCCAGGGATCGAAGGAGCCTACGAGCAGTACTTC	CASTPGIEGAYEQYF
TRBV15	NA	NA	TRBJ1-4	TGTGCCACCAGCAGAGATAGACAGGCTAATGAAAAACTGTTTTTT	CATSRDRQANEKLFF
TRBV5-1	NA	TRBD2	TRBJ2-1	TGCGCCAGCAGCGACCAGCGGGGGGGCTCCTACAATGAGCAGTTCTTC	CASSDQRGGSYNEQFF
TRBV5-4	NA	NA	TRBJ2-3	TGTGCCAGCAGCTTCCCCCTGAGCACAGATACGCAGTATTTT	CASSFPLSTDTQYF
TRBV5-1	NA	NA	TRBJ2-7	TGCGCCAGCAGCTTCGGGTACGAGCAGTACTTC	CASSFGYEQYF
TRBV2	NA	TRBD2	TRBJ2-7	TGTGCCAGCACCCCGAGAGGGACTAGAAGTGTGTACGAGCAGTACTTC	CASTPRGTRSVYEQYF
TRBV10-3	NA	NA	TRBJ1-1	TGTGCCACCGCTAGTGGGGGGTACACTGAAGCTTTCTTT	CATASGGYTEAFF
TRBV4-3	few	TRBD2	TRBJ2-7	TGCGCCAGCAGTTTAAGCGGGGGGGCCGGCGAGCAGTACTTC	CASSLSGGAGEQYF
TRBV7-6	NA	NA	TRBJ2-3	TGTGCCAGCAGCCTCAGGCATCTCACAGATACGCAGTATTTT	CASSLRHLTDTQYF
TRBV7-2	NA	NA	TRBJ2-7	TGTGCCAGCAGAGGGGGTAGTACCTACGAGCAGTACTTC	CASRGGSTYEQYF
TRBV19	NA	NA	TRBJ1-2	TGTGCCAGTATCCCGGGAGGGTTTGTTGCCGGCTACACCTTC	CASIPGGFVAGYTF
TRBV20-1	NA	TRBD1	TRBJ2-1	TGCAGTACGATGCAGGGGGTAGAGCAGTTCTTC	CSTMQGVEQFF
TRBV5-3	NA	TRBD1	TRBJ1-1	TGTGCCAGAAGCCTCGACAGGGAGGAAGCTTTCTTT	CARSLDREEAFF
TRBV7-2	NA	NA	TRBJ1-2	TGTGCCAGCAGCTTTGTGGGGGCGGATGGCTACACCTTC	CASSFVGADGYTF
TRBV6-4	NA	TRBD1	TRBJ2-2	TGTGCCAGCACTTCGGGACAGGGGGCGAACACCGGGGAGCTGTTTTTT	CASTSGQGANTGELFF